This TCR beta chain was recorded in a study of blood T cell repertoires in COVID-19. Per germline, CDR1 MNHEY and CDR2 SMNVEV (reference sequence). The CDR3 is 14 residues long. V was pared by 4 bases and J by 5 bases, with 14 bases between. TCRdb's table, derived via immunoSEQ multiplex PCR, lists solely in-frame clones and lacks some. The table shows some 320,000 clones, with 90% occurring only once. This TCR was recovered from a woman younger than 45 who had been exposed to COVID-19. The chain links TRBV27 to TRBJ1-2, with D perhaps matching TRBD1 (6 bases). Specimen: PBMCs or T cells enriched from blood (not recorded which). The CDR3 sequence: CASSSRTVDYGYTF. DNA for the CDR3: TGTGCCAGCAGTTCCCGGACAGTCGATTATGGCTACACCTTC.